Below, 32 T cell receptor beta chains from the same sample are listed, as sequenced in a study of blood T cell repertoires in COVID-19. Sequencing used immunoSEQ multiplex PCR; TCRdb keeps in-frame clones, though not all of them. The table records 150,000 to 200,000 clones, around 89% of them present only once. The sequenced sample consisted of PBMCs or T cells enriched from blood (not recorded which). All receptors derive from a young woman who had recovered from COVID-19.

J is TRBJ1-2 and V is TRBV29-1; D unresolved. This CDR3 is 14 amino acids long. Germline-derived CDR1 and CDR2 are SQVTM and ANQGSEA. Trimming left V 0 bases short and J 4 bases short, with 12 bases between. The CDR3 bases are TGCAGCGTTGAAGAAGGCATGGCGGCCTATGGCTACACCTTC. Translated, it gives CSVEEGMAAYGYTF.

CDR3 in amino acids: CASSLREGTVNTEAFF. CDR3 nucleotide sequence: TGTGCCAGCAGCTTGAGGGAAGGGACAGTGAACACTGAAGCTTTCTTT. The chain has TRBV5-8 and TRBJ1-1, with 7 nucleotides matching TRBD1. V was clipped by 1 base and J by 0 bases; unmatched bases: 6. The CDR3 length is 16 residues. Germline-derived CDR1 and CDR2 are SGHTS and YDEGEE.

J is TRBJ2-7 and V is TRBV25-1; possible D gene TRBD2, 5 bases. The CDR3 contains 11 residues. V dropped 8 bases and J dropped 0 bases, with 5 bases sitting between them. Germline lookup yields CDR1 MGHDK and CDR2 SYGVNS. The CDR3 coding sequence is TGTGCCAGCGGGAGCTCCTACGAGCAGTACTTC. It translates to CASGSSYEQYF.

The rearrangement joins TRBV6-5 to TRBJ2-1; D is uncertain. Germline CDR1 MNHEY, CDR2 SVGAGI. With 10 bases removed from V and 3 bases from J, the gap between germline ends came to 16 bases. The CDR3 is made up of 14 amino acids. The CDR3 coding sequence is TGTGCCACCGTTATTAGACATTTCTACAATGAGCAGTTCTTC. Translation gives CATVIRHFYNEQFF.

J is TRBJ2-5 and V is TRBV28; 7 bases are shared with TRBD1. With 6 bases clipped from V and 2 bases from J, the junction kept 6 bases outside the gene matches. The CDR3 runs 14 residues. Germline CDR1 and CDR2: MDHEN and SYDVKM. The CDR3 sequence is CASRRPGQQETQYF. CDR3 coding DNA: TGTGCCAGCAGGAGGCCGGGACAGCAAGAGACCCAGTACTTC.

CDR3 nucleotide sequence: TGTGCCAGCAGCTTGGGACAGTTTCATGGCTACACCTTC. Translation: CASSLGQFHGYTF. The chain employs TRBV7-2 and TRBJ1-2; 7 nucleotides agree with TRBD1. With V trimmed by 3 bases and J by 6 bases, 4 bases remained unmatched. The CDR3 covers 13 residues. Germline V gives CDR1 SGHTA, CDR2 FQGNSA.

The V call is TRBV3-1 (or the pseudogene TRBV3-2), the J call TRBJ1-1; D is uncertain. Germline-derived CDR1 and CDR2 are LGHDT and YNNKEL (reference sequence). This CDR3 spans 15 amino acids. V lost 0 bases to trimming and J lost 1 base, with 9 bases between them. CDR3 region: CASSQEGAKNTEAFF. The CDR3 region has the DNA TGTGCCAGCAGCCAAGAGGGAGCTAAGAACACTGAAGCTTTCTTT.

The chain joins TRBV27 to TRBJ1-1, with 8 nucleotides matching TRBD1. The CDR3 consists of 14 residues. Germline CDR1 is MNHEY and CDR2 is SMNVEV (reference sequence). With V trimmed by 5 bases and J by 1 base, 3 bases remained unmatched. The CDR3: CASSLGTGNTEAFF. The CDR3 DNA reads TGTGCCAGCAGTCTAGGGACAGGGAACACTGAAGCTTTCTTT.

The rearrangement uses TRBV4-1 and TRBJ1-2, with a tentative D call TRBD1 (5 bases). The V and J ends lost 4 bases and 0 bases respectively, with 18 bases between them. This CDR3 is built from 17 residues. In germline, CDR1 is MGHRA, CDR2 YSYEKL. CDR3 protein: CASSREERGITNYGYTF. CDR3 nucleotides: TGCGCCAGCAGCCGAGAAGAAAGGGGAATCACTAACTATGGCTACACCTTC.

This sequence joins TRBV24-1 and TRBJ1-2; TRBD1 matches 9 bases. The CDR3 loop spans 18 amino acids. Germline V gene sequence: CDR1 KGHDR, CDR2 SFDVKD. Trimming cost V 3 bases and J 8 bases; bases outside gene matches: 18. CDR3 region: CATSDINNPGQGSYGYTF. The CDR3 DNA follows: TGTGCCACCAGTGATATAAATAACCCGGGACAGGGATCTTACGGCTACACCTTC.

This chain joins TRBV3-1 (or the pseudogene TRBV3-2) and TRBJ1-4; D is ambiguous. The CDR3 consists of 14 residues. Per the germline V gene, CDR1 is LGHDT and CDR2 is YNNKEL (reference sequence). Trimming removed 0 bases at V and 7 bases at J, with 9 bases between. This CDR3 reads CASSQDPGIEKLFF. The DNA for the CDR3 is TGTGCCAGCAGCCAAGACCCCGGGATTGAAAAACTGTTTTTT.

In DNA, the CDR3 is TGTGCCAGCAGCTTTACGCAGGGGGTAAGCTCCTACAATGAGCAGTTCTTC. Its translation: CASSFTQGVSSYNEQFF. V gene TRBV5-4 combines with J gene TRBJ2-1; 7 nucleotides align to TRBD1. Looked up from germline, CDR1 is SGHNT and CDR2 is YYREEE (reference sequence). The V and J ends lost 2 bases and 0 bases, in that order; junction bases with no gene match: 8. The length of the CDR3 is 17 residues. The complete variable domain, with remaining parts taken from reference TRBV5-4 and TRBJ2-1, reads ETGVTQSPTHLIKTRGQQVTLRCSSQSGHNTVSWYQQALGQGPQFIFQYYREEENGRGNFPPRFSGLQFPNYSSELNVNALELDDSALYLCASSFTQGVSSYNEQFFGPGTRLTVL.

This clone came up a few times. The V gene is TRBV5-4, the J gene TRBJ2-3, with 8 bases that match TRBD1. The CDR3 loop spans 15 amino acids. Germline assignment: CDR1 SGHNT and CDR2 YYREEE (reference sequence). The V gene end was trimmed by 4 bases and the J gene end by 5 bases; junction bases not matched to a gene: 9. The CDR3 sequence is CASSQTGTGKDTQYF. DNA for the CDR3: TGTGCCAGCAGCCAGACAGGGACAGGCAAAGATACGCAGTATTTT.

The V and J genes are TRBV6-1 and TRBJ2-7; a weak D match, TRBD1 (6 bases). This CDR3 comprises 15 residues. V was trimmed by 2 bases and J by 5 bases, leaving 16 bases between them. Germline V gene lookup returns CDR1 MNHNS and CDR2 SASEGT. The CDR3: CASSETGTRLHEQYF. The CDR3 DNA follows: TGTGCCAGCAGTGAAACCGGGACACGTCTCCACGAGCAGTACTTC.

This clone was counted a single time. The chain couples TRBV4-1 to TRBJ2-3; 9 bases match TRBD1. The J segment lost 3 bases and the V segment lost 4 bases, leaving 11 bases of the junction unmatched. The CDR3 has 17 amino acids. Per the germline V gene, CDR1 is MGHRA and CDR2 is YSYEKL. CDR3 amino acids: CASSRLQGAGLTDTQYF. Here the CDR3 DNA reads TGCGCCAGCAGCCGCCTACAGGGGGCTGGACTTACAGATACGCAGTATTTT.

The J gene is TRBJ2-3, the V gene TRBV10-1, with 7 positions matching TRBD2. V was pared by 4 bases and J by 1 base, with 2 bases of the junction left unmatched. The CDR3 consists of 14 residues. CDR1 and CDR2 from the germline V gene are WNHNN and SYGVQD (reference sequence). The CDR3 DNA is TGCGCCAGCAGTGCACGGGGGGGCACAGATACGCAGTATTTT. This codes for CASSARGGTDTQYF.

The chain joins TRBV5-4 to TRBJ2-1; 8 bases map to TRBD1. V lost 4 bases to trimming and J lost 4 bases; unmatched junction nucleotides: 10. CDR1 is SGHNT and CDR2 is YYREEE in the germline V gene (reference sequence). The CDR3 is made up of 16 amino acids. CDR3 bases: TGTGCCAGCAGCGTGCACGGACAGGGAAAATACAATGAGCAGTTCTTC. It yields the protein CASSVHGQGKYNEQFF.

V usage is TRBV5-1 and J usage is TRBJ1-2; maybe TRBD1 (5 bases). Trimming removed 2 bases from V and 0 bases from J, with 11 bases in between. This CDR3 comprises 15 residues. Germline V gives CDR1 SGHRS, CDR2 YFSETQ. The CDR3 loop reads CASSLSDRPNYGYTF. For the CDR3, the DNA is TGCGCCAGCAGCTTATCCGACAGACCTAACTATGGCTACACCTTC. Together with reference TRBV5-1 and TRBJ1-2, the CDR3 gives the full variable domain: KAGVTQTPRYLIKTRGQQVTLSCSPISGHRSVSWYQQTPGQGLQFLFEYFSETQRNKGNFPGRFSGRQFSNSRSEMNVSTLELGDSALYLCASSLSDRPNYGYTFGSGTRLTVV.

The chain joins TRBV3-1 (or the pseudogene TRBV3-2) to TRBJ2-5; perhaps TRBD2 as D (6 bases). This CDR3 is built from 15 residues. The germline V gene encodes CDR1 LGHDT and CDR2 YNNKEL (reference sequence). The V gene lost 1 base and the J gene lost 8 bases, with 17 bases spanning the gap. CDR3 residues: CASSQGLSREETQYF. In DNA form, the CDR3 reads TGTGCCAGCAGCCAAGGATTGAGCAGGGAGGAAACCCAGTACTTC.

The V call is TRBV5-5, the J call TRBJ1-2; no reliable D call. Germline CDR1 is SGHKS and CDR2 is YYEKEE (reference sequence). V lost 1 base and J 4 bases, leaving 14 bases between the germline ends. This CDR3 is 15 amino acids long. CDR3: CASSLLSEGTYGYTF. CDR3 bases: TGTGCCAGCAGCTTGCTTTCGGAGGGTACCTATGGCTACACCTTC.

This clone was counted once. The chain joins TRBV24-1 to TRBJ2-3, with D possibly being TRBD2 (6 bases). There are 13 residues in the CDR3. The germline CDR1 and CDR2 sequences are KGHDR and SFDVKD. V was shortened by 8 bases and J by 6 bases, with 14 bases between the two germline ends. CDR3 residues: CATTTGGSDTQYF. The CDR3 DNA reads TGTGCCACCACCACCGGGGGTTCCGATACGCAGTATTTT.

CDR3 in amino acids: CASSRSDTGYTF. CDR3 coding DNA: TGTGCCAGCAGCAGGTCGGACACTGGCTACACCTTC. This chain joins TRBV6-5 and TRBJ1-2; the D gene is possibly TRBD1 (5 bases). Trimming shortened V by 6 bases and J by 7 bases, and 12 bases separated the two germline ends. Looked up from germline, CDR1 is MNHEY and CDR2 is SVGAGI. The CDR3 length is 12 residues.

The chain recombines TRBV7-2 with TRBJ2-1, with D perhaps matching TRBD2 (6 bases). The CDR3 is 13 residues long. Trimming took 1 base from V and 6 from J, leaving 7 bases between them. The germline V gene has CDR1 SGHTA and CDR2 FQGNSA. CDR3 DNA: TGTGCCAGCAGCTTAGTAGCGGCCAATGAGCAGTTCTTC. Protein sequence: CASSLVAANEQFF.

This chain joins TRBV7-6 and TRBJ2-7; D is ambiguous. The length of the CDR3 is 15 residues. Trimming removed 1 base from V and 3 bases from J, with 13 bases in between. The germline CDR1 and CDR2 sequences are SGHVS and FNYEAQ. The CDR3 spells CASSLGLRNSYEQYF. CDR3 DNA: TGTGCCAGCAGCTTAGGCCTTCGGAACAGCTACGAGCAGTACTTC. Full variable domain (outside the CDR3, taken from reference TRBV7-6 and TRBJ2-7): GAGVSQSPRYKVTKRGQDVALRCDPISGHVSLYWYRQALGQGPEFLTYFNYEAQQDKSGLPNDRFSAERPEGSISTLTIQRTEQRDSAMYRCASSLGLRNSYEQYFGPGTRLTVT.

This clone was detected once. V gene TRBV25-1 combines with J gene TRBJ2-6; 9 nucleotides agree with TRBD2. V shed 5 bases and J 0 bases; nucleotides not matched to a gene: 5. CDR1 and CDR2 (germline): MGHDK, SYGVNS. The CDR3 is 17 amino acids. The CDR3 loop is CASSPQRGDSGANVLTF. The DNA of the CDR3 is TGTGCCAGCAGTCCACAGCGGGGGGACTCTGGGGCCAACGTCCTGACTTTC.

The CDR3 DNA follows: TGTGCCAGCTCACCACCGATCGCAGAGCGCAATGAGCAGTTCTTC. Protein: CASSPPIAERNEQFF. The rearrangement uses TRBV18 and TRBJ2-1, with D unresolved. V lost 0 bases and J 6 bases, leaving 12 bases between the germline ends. CDR1 and CDR2 from the germline V gene are KGHSH and LQKENI. The CDR3 is 15 amino acids.

The count of this clone is one. CDR3 DNA: TGTGCCATCAGGTCCGACAGGGAGGTTCAGCCCCAGCATTTT. Protein sequence: CAIRSDREVQPQHF. This chain joins TRBV10-3 and TRBJ1-5; 7 bases are shared with TRBD1. Germline V gene sequence: CDR1 ENHRY, CDR2 SYGVKD. V lost 6 bases, J lost 6 bases, and 8 bases stayed unmatched. The CDR3 totals 14 residues.

The chain links TRBV7-9 to TRBJ1-6, with D maybe TRBD1 (5 bases). Looked up from germline, CDR1 is SEHNR and CDR2 is FQNEAQ (reference sequence). The V and J ends lost 5 bases and 12 bases respectively, with 17 bases between them. The CDR3 consists of 14 residues. For the CDR3, the DNA is TGTGCCAGCAGCGCCCAGGGTGGGGAAGGACCCCTCCACTTT. This translates into CASSAQGGEGPLHF.

This sequence joins TRBV10-2 and TRBJ2-7; a weak D match, TRBD1 (6 bases). The CDR3 runs to 15 residues. V lost 9 bases to trimming and J lost 7 bases, with 25 bases between them. Germline V lookup: CDR1 WSHSY, CDR2 SAAADI. The CDR3 loop reads CASSPSTGRAGEQYF. The CDR3 DNA reads as TGCGCCAGTAGCCCCTCGACAGGCCGGGCAGGAGAGCAGTACTTC.

The chain links TRBV10-1 to TRBJ2-1; TRBD2 is a possible D gene (5 bases). The CDR3 is made up of 13 amino acids. Germline CDR1 WNHNN, CDR2 SYGVQD (reference sequence). V was shortened by 5 bases and J by 4 bases, with 9 bases between the two germline ends. CDR3: CASSSTSYNEQFF. The CDR3 DNA reads TGCGCCAGCAGTTCTACTAGTTACAATGAGCAGTTCTTC.

CDR3: CASSQESGGSETQYF. The CDR3, as DNA: TGTGCCAGCAGCCAAGAGTCAGGGGGCTCAGAGACCCAGTACTTC. The chain recombines TRBV4-2 with TRBJ2-5, with 8 bases lining up with TRBD1. From germline, CDR1 is LGHNA and CDR2 YNFKEQ. The CDR3 loop spans 15 amino acids. V gave up 0 bases and J gave up 4 bases; unmatched junction bases: 4.

The J gene is TRBJ1-3, the V gene TRBV28; a weak D match, TRBD1 (6 bases). Trimming cost V 5 bases and J 1 base, with 9 bases left between them. CDR1 and CDR2 (germline): MDHEN, SYDVKM. This CDR3 has 14 amino acids. This CDR3 is CASSEGGSGNTIYF. In DNA, the CDR3 is TGTGCCAGCAGTGAAGGGGGATCTGGAAACACCATATATTTT.